The 15 T cell receptor beta chains presented below share a single source sample, sequenced in a study of cytomegalovirus exposure and HLA in healthy donors (TCRdb year 2017). Libraries were constructed by the immunoSEQ multiplex PCR assay. The multiplex PCR relied on a mix of 60 forward primers for TCR Vbeta segments and 13 reverse primers for TCR Jbeta segments. TCRdb holds this immuneACCESS table with in-frame rearrangements only. Some clones are missing; in checked studies, unresolved V genes explain under half, and the rest has no known cause. Present in this sample are tens of thousands of clones, around 64% of which were seen just once. Roughly 2.2% of the sample is taken by the ten largest. The sequenced sample consisted of PBMCs. The source of these receptors is a man younger than 45 in good health and CMV-seronegative.

About this clone itself: A junction end diverges from the germline sequence, so it may reflect a read error. The J gene is TRBJ1-2, the V gene TRBV7-7; 8 bases map to TRBD1. Germline V lookup: CDR1 SSHAT, CDR2 FNYEAQ (reference sequence). The CDR3 sequence is 18 residues long. DNA for the CDR3: TGTGCTAGCAGTCTGACCGGGACAGGTGGTAATACGAACTATGGCTACACCTTC. Its translation: CASSLTGTGGNTNYGYTF. Full variable domain (remainder filled in from reference TRBV7-7 and TRBJ1-2): GAGVSQSPRYKVTKRGQDVTLRCDPISSHATLYWYQQALGQGPEFLTYFNYEAQPDKSGLPSDRFSAERPEGSISTLTIQRTEQRDSAMYRCASSLTGTGGNTNYGYTFGSGTRLTVV.

This clone was detected a few times. The chain employs TRBV29-1 and TRBJ1-2, with 9 bases fitting TRBD1. V lost 1 base to trimming and J lost 4 bases; unmatched junction nucleotides: 13. The germline gives CDR1 SQVTM, CDR2 ANQGSEA. The CDR3 loop spans 17 amino acids. The CDR3 loop is CSVEAPGQGPLIYGYTF. CDR3 coding DNA: TGCAGCGTTGAAGCTCCGGGACAGGGTCCTCTTATCTATGGCTACACCTTC. Full variable domain (rest looked up from reference TRBV29-1 and TRBJ1-2): SAVISQKPSRDICQRGTSLTIQCQVDSQVTMMFWYRQQPGQSLTLIATANQGSEATYESGFVIDKFPISRPNLTFSTLTVSNMSPEDSSIYLCSVEAPGQGPLIYGYTFGSGTRLTVV.

This rearrangement joins TRBV28 to TRBJ2-2, with 13 bases matching TRBD2. Germline V lookup: CDR1 MDHEN, CDR2 SYDVKM. V dropped 5 bases and J dropped 5; count of bases not matched to a gene: 5. The CDR3 length is 16 residues. CDR3 sequence (DNA): TGTGCCAGCAGTACTGGGACTAGCGGGGTTACCGGGGAGCTGTTTTTT. It is translated as CASSTGTSGVTGELFF.

This chain links TRBV15 with TRBJ2-3; D is possibly TRBD2 (6 bases). Germline-derived CDR1 and CDR2 are LNHNV and YYDKDF (reference sequence). The CDR3 is 16 residues long. V dropped 0 bases and J dropped 5 bases, with 15 bases sitting between them. CDR3 protein: CATSREVGGARDTQYF. The CDR3 DNA reads as TGTGCCACCAGCAGAGAGGTCGGCGGGGCGAGAGATACGCAGTATTTT.

In its sample, this clone was seen a few times. The chain combines TRBV14 with TRBJ1-6; no definite D call. Germline CDR1 reads SGHDN; CDR2 reads FVKESK. V was pared by 4 bases and J by 8 bases, with 9 bases between. The CDR3 sequence is 13 residues long. For the CDR3, the DNA is TGTGCCAGCAGCCTTAGGAGAGATTCACCCCTCCACTTT. The encoded protein is CASSLRRDSPLHF.

The V call is TRBV29-1, the J call TRBJ2-1; perhaps TRBD2 as D (5 bases). Germline CDR1 SQVTM, CDR2 ANQGSEA. Deletions cut 3 bases from V and 0 bases from J, with 6 bases between. This CDR3 is 13 amino acids long. As DNA, the CDR3 is TGCAGCGTTGAGGAGGCCTCCTACAATGAGCAGTTCTTC. Its translation: CSVEEASYNEQFF.

The chain combines TRBV7-2 with TRBJ1-1, with TRBD1 matching 8 bases. CDR1 and CDR2 from the germline V gene are SGHTA and FQGNSA. CDR3 length: 14 amino acids. The V and J ends lost 2 bases and 7 bases, in that order; junction bases with no gene match: 6. CDR3: CASSLTGGTGEAFF. CDR3 DNA sequence: TGTGCCAGCAGCTTAACAGGGGGGACTGGTGAAGCTTTCTTT.

The J gene is TRBJ2-3, the V gene TRBV19, with D perhaps TRBD2 (6 bases). This CDR3 has 13 residues. From germline, CDR1 is LNHDA and CDR2 SQIVND (reference sequence). Trimming took 1 base from V and 5 from J, leaving 7 bases between them. The DNA of the CDR3 is TGTGCCAGTAGTATAGTGGGGGGAGATACGCAGTATTTT. Protein product: CASSIVGGDTQYF.

A word on this clone: Other DNA sequences in the sample encode the same CDR3. The V gene is TRBV5-1, the J gene TRBJ2-2, with D perhaps TRBD1 (5 bases). The V end was cut by 0 bases, the J end by 1 base, with 7 bases between. The length of the CDR3 is 15 residues. From germline, CDR1 is SGHRS and CDR2 YFSETQ. CDR3 amino acids: CASSLATGNTGELFF. The CDR3 DNA reads TGCGCCAGCAGCTTGGCCACAGGGAACACCGGGGAGCTGTTTTTT.

This rearrangement joins TRBV10-3 to TRBJ2-6, with a possible D match to TRBD2 (5 bases). The CDR3 is 16 residues long. Deletions cut 8 bases from V and 0 bases from J, with 14 bases between. Looked up from germline, CDR1 is ENHRY and CDR2 is SYGVKD. Written as DNA, the CDR3 is TGTGCCATCCCCGGAGGCCCCATCTCTGGGGCCAACGTCCTGACTTTC. Its protein product is CAIPGGPISGANVLTF.

The rearrangement joins TRBV6-6 to TRBJ2-1; D possibly corresponds to TRBD1 (6 bases). V was pared by 7 bases and J by 9 bases, with 16 bases between. The CDR3 has 13 residues. The germline CDR1 and CDR2 sequences are MNHNY and SVGAGI (reference sequence). The CDR3 DNA sequence: TGTGCCAGCACCTTACCGCAGGGGAGTGAGCAGTTCTTC. Translated: CASTLPQGSEQFF.

CDR3 nucleotides: TGTGCCAGTAGTAAAGCCGGCCCCGGAGGTAATGAAAAACTGTTTTTT. Translation: CASSKAGPGGNEKLFF. The chain has TRBV19 and TRBJ1-4; D is unclear. Germline V lookup: CDR1 LNHDA, CDR2 SQIVND (reference sequence). The CDR3 extends over 16 amino acids. V was clipped by 4 bases and J by 4 bases, with 16 bases between them.

This clone was observed a few times. The chain couples TRBV5-1 to TRBJ2-5, with D hard to call. Germline V gene lookup returns CDR1 SGHRS and CDR2 YFSETQ. V lost 4 bases, J lost 1 base, and 11 bases lay in between. CDR3 length: 14 residues. The CDR3 sequence: CASSLLPIQETQYF. CDR3 nucleotides: TGCGCCAGCAGCCTTCTACCTATCCAAGAGACCCAGTACTTC. Supplemented by reference TRBV5-1 and TRBJ2-5, the full variable domain reads KAGVTQTPRYLIKTRGQQVTLSCSPISGHRSVSWYQQTPGQGLQFLFEYFSETQRNKGNFPGRFSGRQFSNSRSEMNVSTLELGDSALYLCASSLLPIQETQYFGPGTRLLVL.

The V call is TRBV5-1, the J call TRBJ1-1; 8 nucleotides line up with TRBD1. Per germline, CDR1 SGHRS and CDR2 YFSETQ. The ends lost 0 bases at V and 6 bases at J; junction bases unmatched: 7. This CDR3 is built from 15 residues. The chain's CDR3 is CASSLESGGSSEAFF. The CDR3 nucleotides read TGCGCCAGCAGCTTGGAGTCAGGGGGCTCTTCTGAAGCTTTCTTT.

The J gene is TRBJ1-2, the V gene TRBV2; TRBD1 matches at 8 bases. CDR1 is SNHLY, CDR2 FYNNEI, per germline. V lost 6 bases and J lost 0; bases outside the gene matches: 3. The CDR3 length is 14 residues. CDR3: CASSLQGANYGYTF. CDR3 DNA sequence: TGTGCCAGCAGCTTACAGGGGGCTAACTATGGCTACACCTTC.